The source of this TCR beta chain is a study of regulatory T cells in long-lasting Graves disease. Study results and caveats: Segments TRBV28, TRBJ1-2 and TRBJ2-5 showed preferential usage in persistent disease.

This clonotype was recorded at least ten times. Its antigen is not identified. Sample time point: newly diagnosed GD, antithyroid drugs for less than 3 months. Researchers made the TCR library from RNA that was extracted from PBMCs. In building TCR beta libraries, iRepertoire HTBI primers were used together with Arm-PCR of CDR3 regions. One entry per CDR3 protein results from TCRdb running MiXCR on the multiplex PCR reads. The profile covers hundreds of thousands of distinct CDR3 sequences, with 18% appearing a single time and more than 30% taken by the ten largest. Germline CDR1 and CDR2: SGDLS and YYNGEE. V was pared by 5 bases and J by 2 bases, with 13 bases between. The CDR3 is 14 residues long.

This sample comprised peripheral blood mononuclear cells (PBMCs), obtained at new diagnosis, from a patient treated with antithyroid drugs. V is TRBV9 and J is TRBJ2-5; D possibly corresponds to TRBD1 (5 bases). The origin of this receptor is a female donor with Graves disease. This CDR3 is CASSYTGTQETQYF. CDR3 DNA sequence: TGTGCCAGCAGTTACACAGGTACTCAAGAGACCCAGTACTTC.